The 22 T cell receptor beta chains reported below all come from one sample, sequenced in a study of blood T cells in healthy people across ages. A sample-barcoded 5' primer and a J-beta primer mix were used in a second PCR of about 6 to 11 cycles. TCRdb reprocessed the 5' RACE reads with MiXCR, giving one entry per CDR3 protein. Of approximately 690,000 distinct CDR3 sequences detected, 58% appear once; the ten largest clones hold more than 35%. The sequenced sample was blood. The receptors come from a man aged 55 to 70 in good health.

The CDR3: CASSQNSEAFF. In DNA, the CDR3 is TGCGCCAGCAGCCAAAACTCTGAAGCTTTCTTT. The J gene is TRBJ1-1, the V gene TRBV5-1; D is unresolved. V lost 4 bases and J 6 bases, leaving 7 bases between the germline ends. Germline values: CDR1 SGHRS, CDR2 YFSETQ. There are 11 residues in the CDR3.

The chain combines TRBV20-1 with TRBJ2-1, with a weak D call TRBD2 (7 bases). The V end lost 0 bases, the J end lost 5 bases, and 14 bases lay between the germline ends. Germline V gives CDR1 DFQATT, CDR2 SNEGSKA (reference sequence). The CDR3 has 15 amino acids. The CDR3 nucleotides read TGCAGTGCTAGAGACCCGGGGGGCCCCGACAATGAGCAGTTCTTC. It codes for CSARDPGGPDNEQFF.

There are a few counts of this clonotype. The chain joins TRBV5-1 to TRBJ2-1; 7 bases match TRBD2. From germline, CDR1 is SGHRS and CDR2 YFSETQ. The CDR3 is 13 residues long. V shed 2 bases, J shed 10 bases, and the junction held 6 bases outside the gene matches. The CDR3 DNA is TGCGCCAGCAGCTTCACTAGCGACGGAGAGCAGTTCTTC. It yields the protein CASSFTSDGEQFF.

A few counts support this clonotype. The chain combines TRBV4-2 with TRBJ2-5; tentative D call: TRBD1 (7 bases). Germline lookup yields CDR1 LGHNA and CDR2 YNFKEQ. The V and J ends lost 2 bases and 2 bases respectively, with 18 bases between them. The CDR3 is 17 amino acids. The CDR3 coding sequence is TGTGCCAGCAGCCAATCTGCAGGGGGGCACCCTCAAGAGACCCAGTACTTC. Translating gives CASSQSAGGHPQETQYF.

The rearrangement joins TRBV29-1 to TRBJ2-5; TRBD2 agrees at 8 bases. The CDR3 spans 13 residues. The J segment lost 5 bases and the V segment lost 7 bases, leaving 9 bases of the junction unmatched. Germline CDR1 is SQVTM and CDR2 is ANQGSEA. This CDR3 reads CSGIAGLGETQYF. CDR3 DNA sequence: TGCAGCGGTATAGCGGGGCTGGGGGAGACCCAGTACTTC.

The V and J genes are TRBV2 and TRBJ2-7; D may match TRBD1 or TRBD2 (5 bases each). This CDR3 region has 15 residues. Between the trimmed V and J ends, which lost 6 bases and 5 bases, there was a span of 20 bases. Germline V lookup: CDR1 SNHLY, CDR2 FYNNEI. Here the CDR3 reads CASRAPGPTGDEQYF. The CDR3 nucleotides read TGTGCCAGCAGGGCCCCGGGACCAACCGGGGACGAGCAGTACTTC.

The chain links TRBV4-2 to TRBJ2-7; 8 nucleotides line up with TRBD2. The V and J ends lost 4 bases and 7 bases, in that order; junction bases with no gene match: 21. This CDR3 has 18 residues. Germline values: CDR1 LGHNA, CDR2 YNFKEQ. In nucleotides, the CDR3 is TGTGCCAGCAGCCGGCGGGCTGCGCGGGGGGCCTCCTACAATGAGCAGTACTTC. Its translation is CASSRRAARGASYNEQYF.

This clonotype has only one observation. V and J are TRBV21-1 and TRBJ2-6; TRBD2, as called in the table, went unchecked against the DNA. TRBV21-1 counts as a pseudogene. The CDR3 sequence is 18 residues long. The CDR3 reads CASSKALDATSGANVLTF. DNA for the CDR3: TGTGCCAGCAGCAAAGCGCTCGACGCTACCTCTGGGGCCAACGTCCTGACTTTC.

DNA for the CDR3: TGCAGCGTTGAAGGCAGGGGGCACCAAGAGACCCAGTACTTC. It is translated as CSVEGRGHQETQYF. The chain links TRBV29-1 to TRBJ2-5, with 8 bases fitting TRBD1. The length of the CDR3 is 14 residues. Germline V lookup: CDR1 SQVTM, CDR2 ANQGSEA. With V trimmed by 1 base and J by 0 bases, 1 base remained unmatched.

This clonotype was recorded only once. The J gene is TRBJ2-1, the V gene TRBV10-3; TRBD2 matches at 12 bases. The trim removed 6 bases at V and 5 bases at J, leaving 8 bases unmatched. The length of the CDR3 is 16 residues. The germline gives CDR1 ENHRY, CDR2 SYGVKD. The DNA for the CDR3 is TGTGCCATCAGGGAGACTAGCGGGGGCAGGGACAATGAGCAGTTCTTC. The encoded protein is CAIRETSGGRDNEQFF.

This chain uses TRBV6-5 with TRBJ2-7, with unresolved D. Germline V lookup: CDR1 MNHEY, CDR2 SVGAGI. V was shortened by 5 bases and J by 6 bases, with 11 bases between the two germline ends. CDR3 length: 12 amino acids. In DNA form, the CDR3 reads TGTGCCAGCAGTCTCCCAGGCGGCGAGCAGTACTTC. Its protein is CASSLPGGEQYF.

V and J are TRBV11-2 and TRBJ2-4; D possibly corresponds to TRBD1 (5 bases). The CDR3 covers 14 residues. V lost 6 bases and J 0 bases, leaving 9 bases between the germline ends. Germline values: CDR1 SGHAT, CDR2 FQNNGV. CDR3 nucleotide sequence: TGTGCCAGCAGGACAGAACTAGCCAAAAACATTCAGTACTTC. Translation: CASRTELAKNIQYF.

This chain links TRBV6-1 with TRBJ2-7, with 7 bases matching TRBD1. Trimming took 4 bases from V and 3 from J; bases not matched to a gene: 3. The CDR3 spans 13 residues. Germline loops: CDR1 MNHNS, CDR2 SASEGT. Here the CDR3 DNA reads TGTGCCAGCAGTGCGGACAGGAACTACGAGCAGTACTTC. Residues: CASSADRNYEQYF.

This clonotype came up a few times. The chain links TRBV27 to TRBJ1-2; 7 positions match TRBD1. The CDR3 extends over 14 amino acids. V shed 5 bases, J shed 4 bases, and the junction held 7 bases outside the gene matches. The germline V gene encodes CDR1 MNHEY and CDR2 SMNVEV (reference sequence). The CDR3 spells CASSGTGDRYGYTF. The CDR3 DNA sequence: TGTGCCAGCAGTGGCACAGGGGATCGCTATGGCTACACCTTC.

This chain uses TRBV28 with TRBJ1-2; D not certain. Between the trimmed V and J ends, which lost 10 bases and 4 bases, there was a span of 13 bases. The CDR3 loop spans 12 amino acids. The germline V gene has CDR1 MDHEN and CDR2 SYDVKM. The CDR3: CAIPTGIYGYTF. In nucleotides, the CDR3 is TGTGCCATACCAACTGGAATCTATGGCTACACCTTC.

With respect to this clonotype: One end of the junction does not line up with germline, which may come from a read error. The chain recombines TRBV7-2 with TRBJ1-2; D is uncertain. The CDR3 is 15 amino acids. Germline CDR1 SGHTA, CDR2 FQGNSA. Here the CDR3 DNA reads TGTGCCAGCAGCTTAGTCTGGCCGGGCTCCTATGACTACACCTTC. Its translation: CASSLVWPGSYDYTF.

The chain combines TRBV6-2 or TRBV6-3 with TRBJ2-2; 8 bases map to TRBD1. This CDR3 spans 16 amino acids. Germline V gene lookup returns CDR1 MNHEY and CDR2 SVGEGT. J was trimmed by 4 bases and V by 2 bases; bases with no gene match: 6. The CDR3 loop is CASSYDPGGRTGELFF. The CDR3 DNA is TGTGCCAGCAGTTACGATCCAGGGGGCCGCACCGGGGAGCTGTTTTTT.

The chain recombines TRBV7-8 with TRBJ1-5; D gene ambiguous. Trimming took 4 bases from V and 5 from J, leaving 9 bases between them. There are 13 residues in the CDR3. From germline, CDR1 is SGHVS and CDR2 FQNEAQ. CDR3 sequence (DNA): TGTGCCAGCAGCTGGACGTCAGATCAGCCCCAGCATTTT. This sequence encodes CASSWTSDQPQHF.

The rearrangement uses TRBV7-8 and TRBJ1-2, with D possibly being TRBD1 (6 bases). Germline CDR1 and CDR2: SGHVS and FQNEAQ. The CDR3 spans 16 residues. The V end was cut by 0 bases, the J end by 2 bases, with 13 bases between. The CDR3 nucleotides read TGTGCCAGCAGCTTAGCGGGACAAGGTGTGAACTATGGCTACACCTTC. Translated, it gives CASSLAGQGVNYGYTF.

V and J are TRBV4-2 and TRBJ2-7; a possible D gene is TRBD2 (6 bases). The CDR3 covers 15 residues. Trimming left V 0 bases short and J 2 bases short, with 11 bases between. Germline V lookup: CDR1 LGHNA, CDR2 YNFKEQ. The CDR3 spells CASSQDGGRTYEQYF. The CDR3 bases are TGTGCCAGCAGCCAAGATGGGGGGAGGACCTACGAGCAGTACTTC.

This chain links TRBV29-1 with TRBJ2-4; 9 nucleotides align to TRBD2. This CDR3 comprises 13 residues. Per the germline V gene, CDR1 is SQVTM and CDR2 is ANQGSEA. V was pared by 3 bases and J by 9 bases, with 6 bases of the junction left unmatched. CDR3 region: CSVEDSGGGIQYF. The CDR3 coding sequence is TGCAGCGTTGAGGATAGCGGGGGAGGCATTCAGTACTTC.

V and J are TRBV12-3 or TRBV12-4 and TRBJ2-2, with 9 nucleotides matching TRBD1. Unmatched junction bases numbered 11, after V lost 5 bases and J lost 4 bases. The CDR3 runs 17 residues. The CDR3 spells CASSPYTGGRATGELFF. Written as DNA, the CDR3 is TGTGCCAGCAGTCCGTACACAGGGGGCCGCGCCACCGGGGAGCTGTTTTTT.